Sequencing of this TCR beta chain was carried out in a study of T cell responses to AZD1222 COVID-19 vaccine. Study in general: Investigators merged groups given second doses at roughly 4 or roughly 12 weeks. Study observations and caveats: Seropositive at baseline were only a handful of AZD1222 recipients. The donor group comprised mostly white British people and more females; the analysis possibly underestimated clonal diversity. CD4 TCRs linked to vaccination spanned spike, dominating at 160-218 and 743-854.

Assay used: immunoSEQ multiplex PCR; TCRdb lists only in-frame clones, some missing. The table records roughly 140,000 clones, approximately 89% of them present only once. Germline V gene lookup returns CDR1 SGHTA and CDR2 FQGNSA. V was pared by 1 base and J by 6 bases, with 19 bases between. CDR3 size: 17 residues. As to this clone: Its antigen remains unidentified.

The sequence derives from an adult in good health. The sequenced sample was peripheral blood, obtained on day 0 of AZD1222 vaccination. The J gene is TRBJ2-1, the V gene TRBV7-2, with D maybe TRBD1 (6 bases). This chain's CDR3 is CASSLGPPGQWGNEQFF. CDR3 sequence (DNA): TGTGCCAGCAGCTTAGGACCCCCGGGACAATGGGGCAATGAGCAGTTCTTC.